This T cell receptor (beta chain) stems from a study of response to subunit inactivated influenza vaccine. Study results and caveats: The authors suggested that every seasonal influenza vaccination recruits few new T cells.

TCRdb re-called the RT-PCR reads through MiXCR, storing one row per CDR3 protein. The sample lists approximately 680,000 distinct CDR3 sequences; 15% to 17% were seen once. This CDR3 region has 15 residues. The germline V and J ends were trimmed by 5 bases and 10 bases, with 18 bases remaining between them. CDR1 is SGHVS and CDR2 is FQNEAQ in the germline V gene. Turning to this clonotype: No antigen is known for it.

This TCR derives from a man over 45 who received an inactivated influenza vaccine. The starting material was PBMCs from blood, obtained roughly 13 days after vaccination. The rearrangement joins TRBV7-8 to TRBJ1-6; a weak D match, TRBD1 (6 bases). The CDR3 nucleotides are TGTGCCAGCAGCCCAAGGACAGAACTCGGATCACCCCTCCACTTT. Translating gives CASSPRTELGSPLHF.